This entry lists 21 T cell receptor beta chains sequenced from one sample in a study of spatial heterogeneity in lung cancer. Study-wide results and caveats: Tumors with more nonsynonymous mutations had more expanded intratumoral alpha and beta TCRs.

Antigen specificity for these receptors is unknown. TCRdb processed the 5' RACE reads anew with MiXCR; each CDR3 protein has one entry. Of roughly 2,500 distinct CDR3 sequences in the sample, roughly 5.8% were seen once. Regarding time point: sample taken at primary tumor resection. This material consisted of lung tumor tissue, taken at surgery. The receptors stem from a male donor with early-stage non-small cell lung cancer.

This clonotype showed up just a few times. The chain joins TRBV28 to TRBJ1-5; tentative D call: TRBD1 (6 bases). The CDR3 covers 13 residues. Germline V gene sequence: CDR1 MDHEN, CDR2 SYDVKM. Trimming took 7 bases from V and 5 from J, leaving 12 bases between them. The CDR3 reads CASTSNRDQPQHF. The CDR3 DNA is TGTGCCAGCACCTCGAACAGGGATCAGCCCCAGCATTTT.

This clonotype was counted many times. The chain is built from TRBV5-1 and TRBJ1-6, with 7 bases lining up with TRBD1. Germline V gives CDR1 SGHRS, CDR2 YFSETQ. This CDR3 has 14 residues. V shed 7 bases and J 8 bases; nucleotides not matched to a gene: 9. DNA of the CDR3: TGCGCCAGCCGGACTCGGGACAGTTATTCACCCCTCCACTTT. Translating gives CASRTRDSYSPLHF.

This clonotype was recorded a few times. This CDR3 reads CASREGTGAYNEQFF. CDR3 DNA sequence: TGTGCCAGCAGGGAGGGGACTGGGGCCTACAATGAGCAGTTCTTC. The chain recombines TRBV28 with TRBJ2-1, with D tentatively TRBD2 (6 bases). V lost 6 bases and J lost 2, with 14 bases in between. There are 15 residues in the CDR3. CDR1 is MDHEN, CDR2 SYDVKM, per germline.

This clonotype is deemed medium-sized. This chain uses TRBV12-3 or TRBV12-4 with TRBJ1-4; D is ambiguous. V was shortened by 1 base and J by 0 bases, with 15 bases between the two germline ends. The CDR3 consists of 18 residues. The CDR3 protein is CASSLEWPSVATNEKLFF. CDR3 coding DNA: TGTGCCAGCAGTTTAGAGTGGCCGTCTGTTGCAACTAATGAAAAACTGTTTTTT.

In this sample, this clonotype is large. The chain combines TRBV20-1 with TRBJ2-3; no firm D call. The CDR3 extends over 15 amino acids. V lost 6 bases to trimming and J lost 0 bases, with 16 bases between them. Germline V lookup: CDR1 DFQATT, CDR2 SNEGSKA (reference sequence). The CDR3 loop reads CSAARPRSSTDTQYF. CDR3 nucleotide sequence: TGCAGTGCCGCGAGACCGCGGTCTAGCACAGATACGCAGTATTTT.

By sample share, this clonotype is medium-sized (0.01 to 0.1%). V and J are TRBV20-1 and TRBJ2-1; 7 bases match TRBD1. V lost 4 bases to trimming and J lost 4 bases; unmatched junction nucleotides: 10. Germline V gene data show CDR1 as DFQATT and CDR2 as SNEGSKA (reference sequence). This CDR3 is built from 15 residues. CDR3 sequence: CSATSGQGVYNEQFF. CDR3 DNA sequence: TGCAGTGCTACATCGGGGCAGGGGGTTTACAATGAGCAGTTCTTC.

This clonotype is termed medium-sized. The CDR3 nucleotides are TGTGCCAGCAGTTGGACAGGGGGAGGAGAGACCCAGTACTTC. The encoded protein is CASSWTGGGETQYF. The chain joins TRBV27 to TRBJ2-5; 10 bases agree with TRBD1. The ends lost 4 bases at V and 4 bases at J; junction bases unmatched: 3. In germline, CDR1 is MNHEY, CDR2 SMNVEV (reference sequence). The CDR3 is made up of 14 amino acids.

By proportion, this clonotype is medium-sized (0.01 to 0.1%). This chain uses TRBV7-9 with TRBJ2-1; perhaps TRBD1 as D (6 bases). Deletions cut 5 bases from V and 6 bases from J, with 11 bases between. CDR3 size: 13 residues. The germline V gene has CDR1 SEHNR and CDR2 FQNEAQ (reference sequence). The CDR3 nucleotides read TGTGCCAGCAGCCCCAAGGGGGTCAATGAGCAGTTCTTC. It specifies CASSPKGVNEQFF. The full variable domain, rest sourced from reference TRBV7-9 and TRBJ2-1, is DTGVSQNPRHKITKRGQNVTFRCDPISEHNRLYWYRQTLGQGPEFLTYFQNEAQLEKSRLLSDRFSAERPKGSFSTLEIQRTEQGDSAMYLCASSPKGVNEQFFGPGTRLTVL.

By share of the sample, this clonotype is medium-sized. The genes are TRBV27 and TRBJ2-5; 13 bases agree with TRBD2. Trimming cost V 4 bases and J 2 bases; bases outside gene matches: 4. The CDR3 is 16 amino acids. Per germline, CDR1 MNHEY and CDR2 SMNVEV (reference sequence). CDR3 sequence: CASSSQGLAGQETQYF. In DNA, the CDR3 is TGTGCCAGCAGTTCCCAGGGACTAGCGGGGCAAGAGACCCAGTACTTC.

V and J are TRBV7-2 and TRBJ2-5, with unresolved D. Per germline, CDR1 SGHTA and CDR2 FQGNSA. The ends were cut back, 0 bases at V and 4 bases at J, with 9 bases in the middle. This CDR3 has 14 amino acids. Written as DNA, the CDR3 is TGTGCCAGCAGCTTAGCGGCGTGGGGAGAGACCCAGTACTTC. Translated, it gives CASSLAAWGETQYF. Full variable domain (rest looked up from reference TRBV7-2 and TRBJ2-5): GAGVSQSPSNKVTEKGKDVELRCDPISGHTALYWYRQSLGQGLEFLIYFQGNSAPDKSGLPSDRFSAERTGGSVSTLTIQRTQQEDSAVYLCASSLAAWGETQYFGPGTRLLVL.

This clonotype is termed large (0.1 to 1%). The chain combines TRBV7-6 with TRBJ2-7, with TRBD2 as a possible D gene (5 bases). This CDR3 has 14 amino acids. Trimming shortened V by 5 bases and J by 5 bases, and 16 bases separated the two germline ends. CDR1 and CDR2 (germline): SGHVS, FNYEAQ. The DNA for the CDR3 is TGTGCCAGCAGCCCCCTTGGAGGTTACGACGAGCAGTACTTC. Encoded protein: CASSPLGGYDEQYF.

By sample fraction, this clonotype is medium-sized (0.01 to 0.1%). The chain carries TRBV12-3 or TRBV12-4 and TRBJ2-1; TRBD2 agrees at 7 bases. The J segment lost 1 base and the V segment lost 1 base, leaving 16 bases of the junction unmatched. The CDR3 loop spans 20 amino acids. CDR3 region: CASSLERWADVAGSYNEQFF. The CDR3 DNA reads TGTGCCAGCAGTTTAGAAAGGTGGGCTGATGTAGCGGGTTCCTACAATGAGCAGTTCTTC.

This clonotype is medium-sized. The chain uses TRBV27 and TRBJ2-2; TRBD1 matches at 7 bases. The V gene end was trimmed by 6 bases and the J gene end by 5 bases; junction bases not matched to a gene: 12. The CDR3 runs 16 residues. Germline CDR1 reads MNHEY; CDR2 reads SMNVEV (reference sequence). The CDR3 sequence: CASRHFGTALTGELFF. The DNA of the CDR3 is TGTGCCAGCAGACACTTCGGGACAGCCTTGACCGGGGAGCTGTTTTTT.

This clonotype rates as medium-sized (0.01 to 0.1%). The J gene is TRBJ2-1, the V gene TRBV12-3 or TRBV12-4; tentative D call: TRBD2 (5 bases). The CDR3 has 16 amino acids. With 3 bases removed from V and 8 bases from J, the gap between germline ends came to 20 bases. The CDR3 nucleotides read TGTGCCAGCAGTTTTCTCGGGCTACGGGGTCATCATGAGCAGTTCTTC. Protein sequence: CASSFLGLRGHHEQFF.

In this sample, this clonotype turned up many times. This rearrangement joins TRBV5-1 to TRBJ2-5, with TRBD2 identical over 14 bases. CDR1 is SGHRS, CDR2 YFSETQ, per germline. J gave up 2 bases and V 2 bases, and 2 bases lay outside the gene matches. This CDR3 is 16 amino acids long. CDR3 DNA: TGCGCCAGCAGCTTAGGACTAGCGGGGGGTCAAGAGACCCAGTACTTC. This sequence encodes CASSLGLAGGQETQYF.

This clonotype is medium-sized in the sample. The chain couples TRBV7-4 to TRBJ2-7, with D possibly matching TRBD2 (5 bases). Trimming left V 11 bases short and J 3 bases short, with 11 bases between. CDR3 length: 11 residues. The germline gives CDR1 SGHVT, CDR2 SQSDAQ. CDR3 coding DNA: TGTGCCCGAGGGCAGAACTACGAGCAGTACTTC. Amino acid sequence: CARGQNYEQYF.

This clonotype was detected many times. One end of the junction varies from germline; a read error may be responsible. The rearrangement uses TRBV28 and TRBJ1-1; a possible D gene is TRBD1 (6 bases). This CDR3 comprises 15 residues. Germline V gives CDR1 MDHEN, CDR2 SYDVKM. The CDR3 nucleotides are TGTGCCAGCACCCGTCCCCAGGGGCTGAAGACTGAAGCTTTCTTT. Protein product: CASTRPQGLKTEAFF.

Many counts were recorded for this clonotype. V is TRBV20-1 and J is TRBJ2-7; the match to TRBD1 covers 7 bases. The CDR3 has 16 residues. Germline loops: CDR1 DFQATT, CDR2 SNEGSKA (reference sequence). The J segment lost 1 base and the V segment lost 6 bases, leaving 15 bases of the junction unmatched. The CDR3 region has the DNA TGCAGTGCGCAGAAGACTACAGGGGTTAATTCCTACGAGCAGTACTTC. It translates to CSAQKTTGVNSYEQYF.

This clonotype was recorded many times. The DNA for the CDR3 is TGTGCCAGCAGCATTGGACTAGCGGGTCAGCAGTTCTTC. It specifies CASSIGLAGQQFF. J is TRBJ2-1 and V is TRBV7-3; 11 nucleotides line up with TRBD2. Trimming took 5 bases from V and 11 from J; bases not matched to a gene: 5. Per germline, CDR1 SGHTA and CDR2 FQGTGA. The CDR3 is 13 residues long.

Only a few counts were recorded for this clonotype. This chain joins TRBV20-1 and TRBJ1-5; D is possibly TRBD1 (6 bases). The germline V gene has CDR1 DFQATT and CDR2 SNEGSKA (reference sequence). This CDR3 contains 15 residues. Trimming shortened V by 0 bases and J by 4 bases, and 13 bases separated the two germline ends. CDR3 sequence: CSARERTALNQPQHF. Written as DNA, the CDR3 is TGCAGTGCTAGAGAGAGGACAGCCCTAAATCAGCCCCAGCATTTT.

Regarding this clonotype: A single base separates this from a much larger clone, so it may be a read error. The chain combines TRBV28 with TRBJ2-7; 8 nucleotides align to TRBD2. Germline lookup yields CDR1 MDHEN and CDR2 SYDVKM. CDR3 length: 12 amino acids. The DNA of the CDR3 is TGTGCCAGCAATAGCGGGGACCCCGAGCAGAACTTC. It codes for CASNSGDPEQNF.